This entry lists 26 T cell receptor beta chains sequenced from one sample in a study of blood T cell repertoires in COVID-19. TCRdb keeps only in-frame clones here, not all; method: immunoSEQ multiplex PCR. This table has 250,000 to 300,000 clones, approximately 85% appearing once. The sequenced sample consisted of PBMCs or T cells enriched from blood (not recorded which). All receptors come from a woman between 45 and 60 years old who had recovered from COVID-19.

The CDR3 coding sequence is TGTGCCAGCAGCGTAGGGGAGATCGGCATTCAGTACTTC. Residues: CASSVGEIGIQYF. The chain has TRBV9 and TRBJ2-4, with a weak D call TRBD2 (5 bases). The CDR3 loop spans 13 amino acids. V dropped 0 bases and J dropped 9 bases, with 10 bases sitting between them. Germline lookup yields CDR1 SGDLS and CDR2 YYNGEE. Drawing the rest from reference TRBV9 and TRBJ2-4, the complete variable domain is DSGVTQTPKHLITATGQRVTLRCSPRSGDLSVYWYQQSLDQGLQFLIQYYNGEERAKGNILERFSAQQFPDLHSELNLSSLELGDSALYFCASSVGEIGIQYFGAGTRLSVL.

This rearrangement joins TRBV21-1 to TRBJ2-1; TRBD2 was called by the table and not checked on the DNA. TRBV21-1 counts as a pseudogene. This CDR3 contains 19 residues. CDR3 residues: CASSKVVGGLSGSYNEQFF. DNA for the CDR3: TGTGCCAGCAGCAAAGTGGTTGGAGGACTCTCCGGCTCCTACAATGAGCAGTTCTTC.

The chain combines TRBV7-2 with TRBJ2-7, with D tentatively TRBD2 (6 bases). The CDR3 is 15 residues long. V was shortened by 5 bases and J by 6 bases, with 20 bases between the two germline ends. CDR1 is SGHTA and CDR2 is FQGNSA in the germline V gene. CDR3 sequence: CASSPDGGRLGEQYF. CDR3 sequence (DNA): TGTGCCAGCAGCCCGGACGGGGGTAGACTTGGCGAGCAGTACTTC.

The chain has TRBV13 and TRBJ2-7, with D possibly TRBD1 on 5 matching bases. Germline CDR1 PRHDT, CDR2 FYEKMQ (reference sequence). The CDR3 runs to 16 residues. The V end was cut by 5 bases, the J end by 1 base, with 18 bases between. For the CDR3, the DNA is TGTGCCAGCAGCCTCCAGACAGACGGAGTTTCCTACGAGCAGTACTTC. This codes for CASSLQTDGVSYEQYF.

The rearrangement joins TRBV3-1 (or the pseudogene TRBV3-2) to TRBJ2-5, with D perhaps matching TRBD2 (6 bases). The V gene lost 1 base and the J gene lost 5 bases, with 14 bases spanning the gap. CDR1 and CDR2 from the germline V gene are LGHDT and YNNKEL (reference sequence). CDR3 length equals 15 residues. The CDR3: CASSQVAGGRETQYF. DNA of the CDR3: TGTGCCAGCAGCCAAGTTGCCGGAGGGAGGGAGACCCAGTACTTC.

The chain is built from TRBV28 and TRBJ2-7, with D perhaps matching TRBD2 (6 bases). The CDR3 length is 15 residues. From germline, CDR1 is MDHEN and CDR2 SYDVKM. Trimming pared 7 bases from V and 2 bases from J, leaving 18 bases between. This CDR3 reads CASMGYRESTYEQYF. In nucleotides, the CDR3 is TGTGCCAGCATGGGGTACCGGGAGTCAACCTACGAGCAGTACTTC.

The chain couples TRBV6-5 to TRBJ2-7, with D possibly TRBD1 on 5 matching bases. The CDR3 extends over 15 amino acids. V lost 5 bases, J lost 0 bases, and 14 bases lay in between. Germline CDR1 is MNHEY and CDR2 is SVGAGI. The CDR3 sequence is CASSPPGISSYEQYF. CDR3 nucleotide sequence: TGTGCCAGCAGTCCGCCAGGGATTAGCTCCTACGAGCAGTACTTC.

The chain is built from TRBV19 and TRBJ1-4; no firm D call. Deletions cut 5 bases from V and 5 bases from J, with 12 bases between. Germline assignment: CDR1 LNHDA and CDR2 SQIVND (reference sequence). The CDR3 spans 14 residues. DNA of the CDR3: TGTGCCAGTAGTCTTCGTCATGGCAATGAAAAACTGTTTTTT. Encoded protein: CASSLRHGNEKLFF.

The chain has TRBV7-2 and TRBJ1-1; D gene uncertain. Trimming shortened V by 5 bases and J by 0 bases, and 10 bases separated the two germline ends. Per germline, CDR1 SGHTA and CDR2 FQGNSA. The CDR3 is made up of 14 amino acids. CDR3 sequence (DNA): TGTGCCAGCAGCCCGGGTCACATGAACACTGAAGCTTTCTTT. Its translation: CASSPGHMNTEAFF.

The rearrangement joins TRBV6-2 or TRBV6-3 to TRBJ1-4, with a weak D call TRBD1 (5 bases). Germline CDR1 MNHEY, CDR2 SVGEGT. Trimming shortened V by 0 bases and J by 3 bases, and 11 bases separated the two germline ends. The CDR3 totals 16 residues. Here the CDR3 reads CASSYSPGGANEKLFF. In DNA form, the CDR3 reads TGTGCCAGCAGTTACTCGCCCGGGGGGGCTAATGAAAAACTGTTTTTT.

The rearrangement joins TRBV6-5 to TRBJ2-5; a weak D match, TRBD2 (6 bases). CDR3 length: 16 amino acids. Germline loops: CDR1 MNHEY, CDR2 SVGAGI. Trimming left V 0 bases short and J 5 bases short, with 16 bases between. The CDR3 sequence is CASSYSSGTGGETQYF. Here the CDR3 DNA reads TGTGCCAGCAGTTACTCGTCGGGGACTGGGGGGGAGACCCAGTACTTC.

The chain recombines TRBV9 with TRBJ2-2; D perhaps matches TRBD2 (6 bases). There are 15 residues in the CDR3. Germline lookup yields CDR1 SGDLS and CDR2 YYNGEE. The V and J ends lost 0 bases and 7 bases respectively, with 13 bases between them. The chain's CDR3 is CASSVGWEAGGELFF. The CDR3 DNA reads TGTGCCAGCAGCGTAGGATGGGAAGCGGGCGGGGAGCTGTTTTTT.

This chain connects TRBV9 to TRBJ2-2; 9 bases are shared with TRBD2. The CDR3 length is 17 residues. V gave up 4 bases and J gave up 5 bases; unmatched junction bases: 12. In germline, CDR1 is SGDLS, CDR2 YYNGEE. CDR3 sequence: CASSSRGASGNTGELFF. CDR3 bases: TGTGCCAGCAGCTCACGCGGGGCTAGCGGGAATACCGGGGAGCTGTTTTTT. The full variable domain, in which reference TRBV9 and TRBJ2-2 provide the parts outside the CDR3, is DSGVTQTPKHLITATGQRVTLRCSPRSGDLSVYWYQQSLDQGLQFLIQYYNGEERAKGNILERFSAQQFPDLHSELNLSSLELGDSALYFCASSSRGASGNTGELFFGEGSRLTVL.

The CDR3 loop reads CASSTSGRSSYNEQFF. The CDR3 DNA reads TGTGCCAGCAGCACCAGCGGGAGGAGCTCCTACAATGAGCAGTTCTTC. This chain uses TRBV5-5 with TRBJ2-1, with 9 positions matching TRBD2. J was trimmed by 0 bases and V by 4 bases; bases with no gene match: 5. CDR3 length equals 16 residues. The germline CDR1 and CDR2 sequences are SGHKS and YYEKEE (reference sequence).

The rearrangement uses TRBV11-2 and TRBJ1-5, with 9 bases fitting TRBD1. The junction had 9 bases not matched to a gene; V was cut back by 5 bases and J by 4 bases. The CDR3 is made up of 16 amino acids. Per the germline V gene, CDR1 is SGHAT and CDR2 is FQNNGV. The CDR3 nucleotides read TGTGCCAGCAGCCCCCGAGGGACAGGGCCGAATCAGCCCCAGCATTTT. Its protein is CASSPRGTGPNQPQHF. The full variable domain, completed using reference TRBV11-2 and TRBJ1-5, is EAGVAQSPRYKIIEKRQSVAFWCNPISGHATLYWYQQILGQGPKLLIQFQNNGVVDDSQLPKDRFSAERLKGVDSTLKIQPAKLEDSAVYLCASSPRGTGPNQPQHFGDGTRLSIL.

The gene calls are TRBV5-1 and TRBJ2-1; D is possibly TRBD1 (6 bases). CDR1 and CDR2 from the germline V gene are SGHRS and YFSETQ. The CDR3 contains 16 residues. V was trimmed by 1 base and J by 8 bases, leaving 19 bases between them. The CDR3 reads CASSLWFRGGGDEQFF. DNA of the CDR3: TGCGCCAGCAGCTTGTGGTTCAGGGGTGGCGGTGATGAGCAGTTCTTC.

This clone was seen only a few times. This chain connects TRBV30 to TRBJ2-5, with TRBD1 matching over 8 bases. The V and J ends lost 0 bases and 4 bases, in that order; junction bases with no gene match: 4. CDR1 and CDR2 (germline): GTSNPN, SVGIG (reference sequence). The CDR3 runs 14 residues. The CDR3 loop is CAWSVRRGRETQYF. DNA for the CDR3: TGTGCCTGGAGTGTCCGCAGGGGGCGAGAGACCCAGTACTTC. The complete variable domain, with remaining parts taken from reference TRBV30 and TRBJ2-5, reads SQTIHQWPATLVQPVGSPLSLECTVEGTSNPNLYWYRQAAGRGLQLLFYSVGIGQISSEVPQNLSASRPQDRQFILSSKKLLLSDSGFYLCAWSVRRGRETQYFGPGTRLLVL.

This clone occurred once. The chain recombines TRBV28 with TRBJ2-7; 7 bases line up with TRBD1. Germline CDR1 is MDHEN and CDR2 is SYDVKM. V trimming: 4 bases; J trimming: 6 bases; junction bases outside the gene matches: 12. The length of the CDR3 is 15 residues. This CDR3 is CASSSRKGAFFEQYF. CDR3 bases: TGTGCCAGCAGTTCCCGGAAGGGGGCTTTTTTCGAGCAGTACTTC.

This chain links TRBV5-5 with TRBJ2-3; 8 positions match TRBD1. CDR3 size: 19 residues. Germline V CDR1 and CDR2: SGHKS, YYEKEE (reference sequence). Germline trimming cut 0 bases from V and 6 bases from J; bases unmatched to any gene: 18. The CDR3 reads CASSLDSGTGFSVSDTQYF. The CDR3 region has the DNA TGTGCCAGCAGCTTGGACTCAGGGACAGGTTTTTCAGTATCGGATACGCAGTATTTT.

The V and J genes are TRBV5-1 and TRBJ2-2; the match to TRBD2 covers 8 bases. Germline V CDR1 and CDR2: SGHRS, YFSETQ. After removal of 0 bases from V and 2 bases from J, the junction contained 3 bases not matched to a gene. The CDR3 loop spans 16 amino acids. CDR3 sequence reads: CASSLVLADNTGELFF. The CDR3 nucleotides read TGCGCCAGCAGCTTGGTACTAGCGGACAACACCGGGGAGCTGTTTTTT.

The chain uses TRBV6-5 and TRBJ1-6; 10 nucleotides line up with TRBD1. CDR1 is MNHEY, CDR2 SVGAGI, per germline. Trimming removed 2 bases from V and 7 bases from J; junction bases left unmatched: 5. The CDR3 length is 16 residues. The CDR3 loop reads CASSYRGTGANSPLHF. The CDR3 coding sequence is TGTGCCAGCAGTTACCGCGGGACAGGGGCAAATTCACCCCTCCACTTT.

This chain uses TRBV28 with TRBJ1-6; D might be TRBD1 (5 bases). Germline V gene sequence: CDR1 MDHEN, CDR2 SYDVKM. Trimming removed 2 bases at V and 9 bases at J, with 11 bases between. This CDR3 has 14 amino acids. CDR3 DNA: TGTGCCAGCAGTTTAGGGGGGTACGGTTCACCCCTCCACTTT. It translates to CASSLGGYGSPLHF.

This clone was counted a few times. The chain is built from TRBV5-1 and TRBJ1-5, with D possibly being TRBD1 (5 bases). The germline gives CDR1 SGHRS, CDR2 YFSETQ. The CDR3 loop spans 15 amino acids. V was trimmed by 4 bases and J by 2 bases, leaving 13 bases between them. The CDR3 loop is CASSPGAGRNQPQHF. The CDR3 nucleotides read TGCGCCAGCAGCCCTGGGGCGGGGCGCAATCAGCCCCAGCATTTT.

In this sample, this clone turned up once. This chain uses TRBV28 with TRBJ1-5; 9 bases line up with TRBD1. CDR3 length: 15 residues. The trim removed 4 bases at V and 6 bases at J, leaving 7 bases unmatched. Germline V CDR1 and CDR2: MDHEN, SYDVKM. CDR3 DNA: TGTGCCAGCAGTTATTCAGGGACAGGGAGTCAGCCCCAGCATTTT. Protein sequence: CASSYSGTGSQPQHF.

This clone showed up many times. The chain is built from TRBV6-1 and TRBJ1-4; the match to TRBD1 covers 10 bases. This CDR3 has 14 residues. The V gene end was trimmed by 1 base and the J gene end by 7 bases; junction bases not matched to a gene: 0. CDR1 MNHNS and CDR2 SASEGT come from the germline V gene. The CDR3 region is CASSEGQGAEKLFF. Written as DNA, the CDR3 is TGTGCCAGCAGTGAAGGACAGGGGGCTGAAAAACTGTTTTTT.

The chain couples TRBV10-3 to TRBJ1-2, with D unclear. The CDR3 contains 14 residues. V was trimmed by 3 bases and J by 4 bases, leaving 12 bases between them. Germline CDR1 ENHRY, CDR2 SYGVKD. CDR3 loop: CAISEGDGIYGYTF. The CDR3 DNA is TGTGCCATCAGTGAAGGAGACGGGATCTATGGCTACACCTTC.